This note documents a single T cell receptor beta chain sequence. This sample was included in a study of memory CD4+ T cells and cytomegalovirus serostatus. V gave up 5 bases and J gave up 4 bases; unmatched junction bases: 9. The CDR3 loop spans 15 amino acids. From germline, CDR1 is MNHEY and CDR2 SVGAGI. Only in-frame clones appear in the TCRdb table, and some are missing; sequencing was by immunoSEQ multiplex PCR. Of 28,000 or so clones in the sample, about 75% were seen once. Single viable CD3+CD4+CD8-CD45RO+ cells were sorted as the memory CD4+ T cells. The clonotype comes from an adult in good health and CMV-seronegative. V and J are TRBV6-5 and TRBJ1-2, with 8 positions matching TRBD1. The sequencing sample was made of memory CD4+ T cells from blood. In DNA, the CDR3 is TGTGCCAGCAGTACCCCCGGGACAGGCGTCTATGGCTACACCTTC. Encoded protein: CASSTPGTGVYGYTF.